The 21 T cell receptor beta chains given below trace back to one sample, sequenced in a study of blood T cell repertoires in COVID-19. Sequencing was performed with immunoSEQ multiplex PCR; in TCRdb, only in-frame clones are kept and a portion is missing. The sample lists 70,000 to 90,000 clones; roughly 77% were seen once. Material: peripheral blood. The source is a human donor in a cohort sampled during active COVID-19.

The chain employs TRBV6-5 and TRBJ2-5; D is unclear. CDR3 length: 14 residues. CDR1 and CDR2 (germline): MNHEY, SVGAGI. Trimming cost V 2 bases and J 0 bases, with 7 bases left between them. CDR3 loop: CASSYGPNQETQYF. CDR3 DNA: TGTGCCAGCAGTTACGGGCCGAACCAAGAGACCCAGTACTTC.

V and J are TRBV11-2 and TRBJ1-2; 8 nucleotides line up with TRBD1. Trimming cost V 5 bases and J 8 bases; bases outside gene matches: 10. This CDR3 region has 14 residues. The V gene's germline CDR1 is SGHAT and CDR2 FQNNGV. CDR3 bases: TGTGCCAGCAGCGTAGTGCGGACAGGGCAGGGCTACACCTTC. It yields the protein CASSVVRTGQGYTF.

The chain uses TRBV25-1 and TRBJ2-7; TRBD1 might be the D (6 bases). The length of the CDR3 is 15 residues. Germline loops: CDR1 MGHDK, CDR2 SYGVNS. V shed 5 bases and J shed 3 bases, with 17 bases lying between them. For the CDR3, the DNA is TGTGCCAGCAGTCCCGGCAGGGGTGACGGCTACGAGCAGTACTTC. Protein: CASSPGRGDGYEQYF.

The chain is built from TRBV19 and TRBJ2-2, with TRBD1 matching 7 bases. The V and J ends lost 5 bases and 0 bases, in that order; junction bases with no gene match: 3. Germline CDR1 reads LNHDA; CDR2 reads SQIVND (reference sequence). The length of the CDR3 is 15 residues. The CDR3 spells CASSPRGTNTGELFF. Written as DNA, the CDR3 is TGTGCCAGTAGTCCCAGGGGGACGAACACCGGGGAGCTGTTTTTT.

This chain connects TRBV28 to TRBJ2-2; D unresolved. Trimming stripped 7 bases from V and 1 base from J, with 7 bases between. This CDR3 is built from 13 residues. Looked up from germline, CDR1 is MDHEN and CDR2 is SYDVKM. This CDR3 reads CASIGRNTGELFF. CDR3 in DNA: TGTGCCAGCATTGGCAGGAACACCGGGGAGCTGTTTTTT. The whole variable domain, filled in from reference TRBV28 and TRBJ2-2, reads DVKVTQSSRYLVKRTGEKVFLECVQDMDHENMFWYRQDPGLGLRLIYFSYDVKMKEKGDIPEGYSVSREKKERFSLILESASTNQTSMYLCASIGRNTGELFFGEGSRLTVL.

CDR3 bases: TGCGCCAGCAGCTTGGGGACAGGGGGGAACACTGAAGCTTTCTTT. This gives the protein CASSLGTGGNTEAFF. The chain has TRBV5-1 and TRBJ1-1, with TRBD1 matching 10 bases. V was clipped by 0 bases and J by 1 base; unmatched bases: 0. CDR1 SGHRS and CDR2 YFSETQ come from the germline V gene. The CDR3 is made up of 15 amino acids.

The chain is built from TRBV6-6 and TRBJ1-1, with unresolved D. This CDR3 is built from 12 residues. The germline gives CDR1 MNHNY, CDR2 SVGAGI (reference sequence). V shed 2 bases and J shed 8 bases, with 9 bases lying between them. The CDR3 bases are TGTGCCAGCAGTTACCCCAACAGAGAAGCTTTCTTT. This sequence encodes CASSYPNREAFF.

Only a few counts were recorded for this clone. The chain has TRBV2 and TRBJ1-6, with 9 nucleotides matching TRBD1. In germline, CDR1 is SNHLY, CDR2 FYNNEI. The CDR3 is made up of 17 amino acids. Germline trimming cut 6 bases from V and 2 bases from J; bases unmatched to any gene: 8. The CDR3 coding sequence is TGTGCCAGCAGATCCGGGACAGGGAGCACCTATAATTCACCCCTCCACTTT. Amino acids: CASRSGTGSTYNSPLHF.

The chain is built from TRBV9 and TRBJ2-2; TRBD1 might be the D (5 bases). The V gene lost 4 bases and the J gene lost 1 base, with 14 bases spanning the gap. Germline assignment: CDR1 SGDLS and CDR2 YYNGEE. The CDR3 totals 16 residues. The CDR3 reads CASSPTSTENTGELFF. Written as DNA, the CDR3 is TGTGCCAGCAGCCCTACTTCGACAGAGAACACCGGGGAGCTGTTTTTT.

The V call is TRBV24-1, the J call TRBJ2-1; 10 bases are shared with TRBD2. CDR3 length equals 16 residues. With V trimmed by 4 bases and J by 4 bases, 6 bases remained unmatched. CDR1 is KGHDR, CDR2 SFDVKD, per germline. The CDR3 is CATSDATSGRYNEQFF. The CDR3 coding sequence is TGTGCCACCAGTGACGCGACTAGCGGGCGTTACAATGAGCAGTTCTTC.

This clone was seen a few times. V gene TRBV28 combines with J gene TRBJ2-7; 8 positions match TRBD1. This CDR3 has 15 amino acids. The V and J ends lost 6 bases and 5 bases, in that order; junction bases with no gene match: 12. Germline CDR1 reads MDHEN; CDR2 reads SYDVKM. CDR3 amino acids: CASRPNMDRAHEQYF. In DNA, the CDR3 is TGTGCCAGCAGACCCAATATGGACAGGGCCCACGAGCAGTACTTC.

The chain carries TRBV10-3 and TRBJ2-1; TRBD2 agrees at 11 bases. J gave up 4 bases and V 8 bases, and 7 bases lay outside the gene matches. Germline CDR1 is ENHRY and CDR2 is SYGVKD. The CDR3 runs 15 residues. In nucleotides, the CDR3 is TGTGCCATCGCTCGACTAGCGGGAAGATACAATGAGCAGTTCTTC. Protein sequence: CAIARLAGRYNEQFF.

The rearrangement links TRBV19 to TRBJ1-1; D is unclear. CDR1 is LNHDA and CDR2 is SQIVND in the germline V gene (reference sequence). The CDR3 runs to 11 residues. V lost 7 bases and J 3 bases, leaving 6 bases between the germline ends. CDR3 sequence reads: CASTGYTEAFF. The DNA of the CDR3 is TGTGCCAGTACGGGGTACACTGAAGCTTTCTTT.

The V gene is TRBV14, the J gene TRBJ1-6; D ambiguous. V shed 5 bases and J shed 0 bases, with 11 bases lying between them. The CDR3 is 16 amino acids. CDR1 and CDR2 (germline): SGHDN, FVKESK. The CDR3 loop reads CASSARYGSYNSPLHF. The CDR3 nucleotides are TGTGCCAGCAGCGCCAGATATGGCTCCTATAATTCACCCCTCCACTTT.

The chain couples TRBV3-1 (or the pseudogene TRBV3-2) to TRBJ2-2, with a possible D match to TRBD2 (5 bases). Trimming cost V 1 base and J 7 bases, with 7 bases left between them. The CDR3 extends over 13 amino acids. Germline CDR1 is LGHDT and CDR2 is YNNKEL (reference sequence). This CDR3 is CASSQVRGGELFF. In DNA, the CDR3 is TGTGCCAGCAGCCAAGTTCGGGGCGGGGAGCTGTTTTTT.

The V and J genes are TRBV5-1 and TRBJ1-6; 8 nucleotides agree with TRBD1. CDR1 is SGHRS and CDR2 is YFSETQ in the germline V gene. V was clipped by 4 bases and J by 10 bases; unmatched bases: 7. This CDR3 is 14 amino acids long. This chain's CDR3 is CASSHGQGGSPLHF. The CDR3 coding sequence is TGCGCCAGCAGCCACGGACAGGGCGGGTCACCCCTCCACTTT.

This chain uses TRBV21-1 with TRBJ1-3. TRBV21-1 is given as a pseudogene. This CDR3 spans 15 amino acids. The CDR3 loop reads CASSKARELGDTIYF. DNA for the CDR3: TGTGCCAGCAGCAAAGCTCGGGAACTAGGCGACACCATATATTTT.

V gene TRBV30 combines with J gene TRBJ1-3; D remains unclear. This CDR3 has 12 residues. Germline V CDR1 and CDR2: GTSNPN, SVGIG (reference sequence). Trimming pared 8 bases from V and 1 base from J, leaving 9 bases between. Here the CDR3 DNA reads TGTGCCAGATCCGAGTCTGGAAACACCATATATTTT. It translates to CARSESGNTIYF. Complete variable domain (other parts from reference TRBV30 and TRBJ1-3): SQTIHQWPATLVQPVGSPLSLECTVEGTSNPNLYWYRQAAGRGLQLLFYSVGIGQISSEVPQNLSASRPQDRQFILSSKKLLLSDSGFYLCARSESGNTIYFGEGSWLTVV.

In its sample, this clone was seen a few times. V is TRBV7-2 and J is TRBJ2-3; 9 nucleotides line up with TRBD1. Germline V CDR1 and CDR2: SGHTA, FQGNSA. The V gene end was trimmed by 5 bases and the J gene end by 2 bases; junction bases not matched to a gene: 11. The CDR3 totals 17 residues. CDR3 bases: TGTGCCAGCAGCCCCAGGGCGGGACAGGGAACCACAGATACGCAGTATTTT. This translates into CASSPRAGQGTTDTQYF.

The chain carries TRBV7-2 and TRBJ1-5, with D hard to call. The V and J ends lost 4 bases and 5 bases respectively, with 15 bases between them. The CDR3 length is 15 residues. Germline values: CDR1 SGHTA, CDR2 FQGNSA. The DNA for the CDR3 is TGTGCCAGCAGCTCAGGCGGGAACTCCCATCAGCCCCAGCATTTT. Its protein is CASSSGGNSHQPQHF.

V is TRBV28 and J is TRBJ1-1; 9 bases agree with TRBD1. This CDR3 has 14 amino acids. Trimming took 6 bases from V and 3 from J; bases not matched to a gene: 5. Germline CDR1 MDHEN, CDR2 SYDVKM. This CDR3 reads CASRDRGEYTEAFF. The CDR3, as DNA: TGTGCCAGCAGGGACAGGGGCGAATACACTGAAGCTTTCTTT.